These 23 T cell receptor beta chains were all obtained from the same sample, sequenced in a study of blood T cells in healthy people across ages. PCR was performed a second time for 7 to 11 cycles using a sample-barcoded 5' primer and a J-beta primer mix. TCRdb ran MiXCR on the 5' RACE reads and lists one entry per CDR3 protein. Of roughly 1.9 million distinct CDR3 sequences detected, 39% appear once; the ten largest clones hold roughly 23%. The specimen sequenced was blood. Source of these receptors: a human donor in good health.

This clonotype was seen only a few times. The chain employs TRBV6-2 or TRBV6-3 and TRBJ2-7, with TRBD1 matching 9 bases. Germline V lookup: CDR1 MNHEY, CDR2 SVGEGT. V dropped 2 bases and J dropped 3; count of bases not matched to a gene: 2. CDR3 length: 14 amino acids. This CDR3 is CASSYGDRVYEQYF. CDR3 bases: TGTGCCAGCAGTTACGGGGACAGGGTCTACGAGCAGTACTTC.

The chain couples TRBV6-2 or TRBV6-3 to TRBJ1-6; 9 bases align to TRBD1. The CDR3 has 16 residues. Germline assignment: CDR1 MNHEY and CDR2 SVGEGT. The V and J ends lost 2 bases and 5 bases, in that order; junction bases with no gene match: 4. CDR3 DNA sequence: TGTGCCAGCAGTTACCTCCGGGACAGGGATAATTCACCCCTCCACTTT. It specifies CASSYLRDRDNSPLHF.

Comment on this clonotype: A junction end diverges from the germline sequence, so it may reflect a read error. This chain links TRBV9 with TRBJ1-2; TRBD1 agrees at 8 bases. The CDR3 runs to 14 residues. CDR1 and CDR2 (germline): SGDLS, YYNGEE. CDR3 loop: CACSPRTGNYGYTF. In nucleotides, the CDR3 is TGTGCCTGCAGCCCCCGGACAGGGAACTATGGCTACACCTTC.

The rearrangement links TRBV5-1 to TRBJ1-2, with TRBD1 identical over 7 bases. After removal of 0 bases from V and 0 bases from J, the junction contained 14 bases not matched to a gene. The CDR3 extends over 19 amino acids. The germline gives CDR1 SGHRS, CDR2 YFSETQ. The CDR3 region is CASSLGTGGQATSNYGYTF. The CDR3 DNA reads as TGCGCCAGCAGCTTGGGTACGGGCGGACAGGCAACTTCTAACTATGGCTACACCTTC. Together with reference TRBV5-1 and TRBJ1-2, the CDR3 gives the full variable domain: KAGVTQTPRYLIKTRGQQVTLSCSPISGHRSVSWYQQTPGQGLQFLFEYFSETQRNKGNFPGRFSGRQFSNSRSEMNVSTLELGDSALYLCASSLGTGGQATSNYGYTFGSGTRLTVV.

The table lists this clonotype with a few counts. CDR3 in DNA: TGTGCCAGCAGCGTGGGACAGGACCCCTCCTACAATGAGCAGTTCTTC. It encodes CASSVGQDPSYNEQFF. The genes are TRBV5-5 and TRBJ2-1; 8 bases are a match to TRBD1. The germline gives CDR1 SGHKS, CDR2 YYEKEE (reference sequence). J gave up 0 bases and V 4 bases, and 6 bases lay outside the gene matches. The CDR3 is 16 amino acids.

In its sample, this clonotype was seen a few times. V and J are TRBV19 and TRBJ1-2; 7 positions match TRBD1. The CDR3 is 15 residues long. J gave up 4 bases and V 10 bases, and 15 bases lay outside the gene matches. CDR1 is LNHDA, CDR2 SQIVND, per germline (reference sequence). This CDR3 is CATNGEGGEAYGYTF. Written as DNA, the CDR3 is TGTGCCACCAACGGGGAAGGGGGCGAGGCCTATGGCTACACCTTC. The full variable domain, its missing parts supplied by reference TRBV19 and TRBJ1-2, is DGGITQSPKYLFRKEGQNVTLSCEQNLNHDAMYWYRQDPGQGLRLIYYSQIVNDFQKGDIAEGYSVSREKKESFPLTVTSAQKNPTAFYLCATNGEGGEAYGYTFGSGTRLTVV.

This clonotype was detected a few times. This sequence joins TRBV5-1 and TRBJ2-1; 9 bases align to TRBD1. Losses at the gene ends were 2 bases for V and 5 bases for J; bases not matched to a gene: 5. CDR3 length: 15 amino acids. Germline CDR1 and CDR2: SGHRS and YFSETQ. CDR3 in amino acids: CASSFGQGTHNEQFF. The CDR3 nucleotides are TGCGCCAGCAGCTTCGGACAGGGGACCCACAATGAGCAGTTCTTC.

This clonotype was counted once. The gene calls are TRBV7-8 and TRBJ2-3, with 10 bases aligning to TRBD2. CDR3 size: 17 residues. Germline V CDR1 and CDR2: SGHVS, FQNEAQ. The trim removed 5 bases at V and 2 bases at J, leaving 10 bases unmatched. This chain's CDR3 is CASSPSTSGLFTDTQYF. CDR3 coding DNA: TGTGCCAGCAGCCCCTCGACTAGCGGGCTTTTCACAGATACGCAGTATTTT.

This clonotype was counted only a few times. V and J are TRBV6-5 and TRBJ2-6, with TRBD1 identical over 7 bases. With V trimmed by 0 bases and J by 0 bases, 8 bases remained unmatched. This CDR3 comprises 19 residues. Germline values: CDR1 MNHEY, CDR2 SVGAGI. The CDR3 is CASSYSTGTAGSGANVLTF. The CDR3 region has the DNA TGTGCCAGCAGTTACTCTACCGGGACAGCAGGCTCTGGGGCCAACGTCCTGACTTTC.

This clonotype appeared many times. The chain is built from TRBV12-3 or TRBV12-4 and TRBJ2-1; D is unclear. Between the trimmed V and J ends, which lost 7 bases and 4 bases, there was a span of 11 bases. There are 13 residues in the CDR3. For the CDR3, the DNA is TGTGCCAGCACTCCGGGTCCTTACAATGAGCAGTTCTTC. Amino acid sequence: CASTPGPYNEQFF.

V is TRBV29-1 and J is TRBJ2-5; D perhaps matches TRBD2 (6 bases). Germline V gives CDR1 SQVTM, CDR2 ANQGSEA. The CDR3 covers 12 residues. Trimming removed 4 bases from V and 4 bases from J, with 10 bases in between. The CDR3 is CSVAPGGETQYF. The CDR3 region has the DNA TGCAGCGTTGCTCCCGGGGGAGAGACCCAGTACTTC.

This clonotype was found once. The gene calls are TRBV20-1 and TRBJ2-1, with D perhaps given as TRBD1 or TRBD2 (6 bases each). There are 13 residues in the CDR3. Trimming took 6 bases from V and 7 from J, leaving 16 bases between them. In germline, CDR1 is DFQATT, CDR2 SNEGSKA (reference sequence). CDR3 protein: CSAQDRGRNEQFF. DNA of the CDR3: TGCAGTGCCCAGGACAGAGGGAGGAATGAGCAGTTCTTC.

The rearrangement uses TRBV6-5 and TRBJ2-1; tentatively, D is TRBD1 or TRBD2 (6 bases each). Trimming shortened V by 6 bases and J by 2 bases, and 17 bases separated the two germline ends. This CDR3 contains 16 residues. Germline V gene sequence: CDR1 MNHEY, CDR2 SVGAGI. The CDR3 bases are TGTGCCAGCAGCCCATACGGAGGGGGACCCTACAATGAGCAGTTCTTC. Its translation is CASSPYGGGPYNEQFF.

The chain employs TRBV5-1 and TRBJ1-4; D uncertain. This CDR3 comprises 15 residues. V gave up 2 bases and J gave up 8 bases, with 16 bases separating them. Germline CDR1 SGHRS, CDR2 YFSETQ. As DNA, the CDR3 is TGCGCCAGCAGCTTCCTCGGGGAGATAGGGGAAAAACTGTTTTTT. Its protein product is CASSFLGEIGEKLFF. The full variable domain, its missing parts supplied by reference TRBV5-1 and TRBJ1-4, is KAGVTQTPRYLIKTRGQQVTLSCSPISGHRSVSWYQQTPGQGLQFLFEYFSETQRNKGNFPGRFSGRQFSNSRSEMNVSTLELGDSALYLCASSFLGEIGEKLFFGSGTQLSVL.

The sample holds one count of this clonotype. The chain recombines TRBV3-1 with TRBJ2-4, with D possibly TRBD2 on 5 matching bases. There are 15 residues in the CDR3. The V and J ends lost 4 bases and 13 bases respectively, with 23 bases between them. Germline V lookup: CDR1 LGHDT, CDR2 YNNKEL (reference sequence). The CDR3, as DNA: TGTGCCAGCAGCCCCAGGCGGGTTTTAGGGTGGGAGCAGTACTTC. It encodes CASSPRRVLGWEQYF.

This chain connects TRBV20-1 to TRBJ2-1; no firm D call. This CDR3 has 12 residues. Per the germline V gene, CDR1 is DFQATT and CDR2 is SNEGSKA (reference sequence). The V gene lost 0 bases and the J gene lost 5 bases, with 5 bases spanning the gap. The CDR3 DNA is TGCAGTGCTAGAGATGGGAACAATGAGCAGTTCTTC. Translating gives CSARDGNNEQFF.

The sample holds a few counts of this clonotype. A clone one base away is much larger, so this may be a read error. V gene TRBV28 combines with J gene TRBJ2-7; D is uncertain. In germline, CDR1 is MDHEN, CDR2 SYDVKM. The V and J ends lost 6 bases and 1 base respectively, with 13 bases between them. CDR3 size: 14 residues. The DNA of the CDR3 is TGTGCCAGCAGGTTGGAGCTCCAGTCCTACGAGCAGTACTTC. Its translation is CASRLELQSYEQYF.

A note on this clonotype: Since a much larger clone is just one base distant, this may be a read error. The chain employs TRBV10-3 and TRBJ2-5, with 9 bases matching TRBD1. The closer fit of TRBJ2-7 to the DNA end suggests the J call may be wrong. The CDR3 contains 14 residues. The germline gives CDR1 ENHRY, CDR2 SYGVKD. CDR3 protein: CATSEGQGMYEQYF. For the CDR3, the DNA is TGTGCCACCAGTGAGGGACAGGGAATGTACGAGCAGTACTTC.

This sequence joins TRBV10-3 and TRBJ2-7; D may be TRBD2 (6 bases). Germline V gives CDR1 ENHRY, CDR2 SYGVKD. The germline V and J ends were trimmed by 2 bases and 7 bases, with 12 bases remaining between them. The CDR3 totals 13 residues. In nucleotides, the CDR3 is TGTGCCATCAGTGAGGCAAGGGCGGGAGAGCAGTACTTC. This encodes CAISEARAGEQYF.

The chain couples TRBV7-9 to TRBJ1-5; D not certain. Germline V gene lookup returns CDR1 SEHNR and CDR2 FQNEAQ (reference sequence). V lost 11 bases to trimming and J lost 3 bases, with 5 bases between them. This CDR3 is built from 10 residues. The CDR3 region is CAFYNQPQHF. CDR3 coding DNA: TGTGCCTTTTACAATCAGCCCCAGCATTTT.

The chain carries TRBV9 and TRBJ2-1; 10 bases agree with TRBD2. After removal of 0 bases from V and 9 bases from J, the junction contained 6 bases not matched to a gene. The germline CDR1 and CDR2 sequences are SGDLS and YYNGEE. This CDR3 is built from 15 residues. CDR3 loop: CASSVESGGASEQFF. The CDR3 DNA is TGTGCCAGCAGCGTAGAAAGCGGGGGGGCCAGTGAGCAGTTCTTC.

This chain connects TRBV24-1 to TRBJ2-1; D is perhaps TRBD1 or TRBD2 (5 bases each). The germline gives CDR1 KGHDR, CDR2 SFDVKD. The V gene lost 1 base and the J gene lost 10 bases, with 13 bases spanning the gap. The CDR3 has 14 amino acids. The CDR3 DNA is TGTGCCACCAGTGATTTACGGGACGGGGTCGAGCAGTTCTTC. This codes for CATSDLRDGVEQFF.

The chain couples TRBV2 to TRBJ2-3, with D possibly matching TRBD2 (7 bases). Germline loops: CDR1 SNHLY, CDR2 FYNNEI. The CDR3 is made up of 17 amino acids. The V and J ends lost 7 bases and 2 bases respectively, with 22 bases between them. The DNA of the CDR3 is TGTGCCAGCATCGGGTTCGGGGGGACATTTAACACAGATACGCAGTATTTT. Protein product: CASIGFGGTFNTDTQYF.